This T cell receptor beta chain was profiled in a study of blood T cell repertoires in COVID-19 (dated by TCRdb to the early 2020s). About the full investigation: Samples from collaborators originated in the United States, Italy and Spain and spanned both the acute and convalescent phases of COVID-19. The prospective study material was composed of cDNA or gDNA derived from T cells, B-cell-depleted T cells, or PBMCs. Deeply sampled blood TCRbeta repertoires from subjects exposed to, actively infected with, or recovered from COVID-19 were included in the dataset. A freely available public database, intended as a resource for researchers studying the immune response to SARS-CoV-2, is where the repertoires were released. Samples were obtained from the ongoing ImmuneRACE study (first 160 participants) and from some 1,300 subjects provided by 6 global collaborators. Nearly every sample came with metadata listing a de-identified subject ID, COVID-19 status, age in years and sex. Where HLA class I and class II types were available, the types were taken from metadata supplied by the sample provider, not from assay-based typing.

Collaborating institutions collected whole blood in K2EDTA tubes following their own protocols. For TCRbeta analysis, collaborators shipped samples in one of three forms: frozen whole blood, isolated PBMCs, or DNA extracted from either of those sample types. The immunoSEQ Assay, a bias-controlled multiplex PCR, was used to amplify TCRbeta CDR3 regions from genomic DNA. Turning to the authors' computational methods: Within the assay, amplification of reference gene primers was used to estimate how many nucleated cells each sample contained. To quantify the absolute abundance of each unique TCRbeta CDR3 rearrangement, sequence reads were collapsed and filtered. For each sample, productive Simpson clonality was calculated by taking the square root of Simpson's diversity index across productive rearrangements. The clones in this table, taken by TCRdb from immuneACCESS, are in-frame only. Not every clone is retained; where verified, under half of the shortfall comes from an unresolved V gene, and the cause of the rest is unknown. That table is the source of V, J and clone size, and D and trimming were worked out from the DNA. In this sample the table shows 99,000 or so clones, around 87% of which occur a single time. The ten largest clones take up roughly 15% of the sample.

What the study reported, not specific to this receptor: The amount of clinical and demographic metadata varied by source and participant and was provided uncurated.

As regards this clone: The target of this receptor is not known. No clone much larger than this one lies a single base away; base qualities are absent.

V is clipped by 1 base and J by 0 bases, and the sequence between their germline boundaries is 14 bases long. For CDR1 and CDR2, the germline V gene lists SQVTM and ANQGSEA. The CDR3 has 16 amino acids, counting the end cysteine and phenylalanine. Only CDR3 DNA remains: 48 bases, in frame from the first base. The sequencing input was peripheral blood. This receptor was obtained from a man between 45 and 60 years old with acute or convalescent COVID-19. The chain is made from TRBV29-1 and TRBJ2-3; confidence is insufficient to name the D gene. The sequence in DNA is TGCAGCGTTGAAGTCCCCCACAGTCTTAGCACAGATACGCAGTATTTT. Its protein is CSVEVPHSLSTDTQYF.